The rows below give T cell receptor beta chains drawn from one sample of a study of cytomegalovirus exposure and HLA in healthy donors. Assay: immunoSEQ multiplex PCR; the TCRdb copy retains only in-frame clones and omits some. In all, the sample yields approximately 120,000 clones. The source material was PBMCs. The receptors here all came from a man younger than 40 in good health and CMV-seronegative. Both conserved end residues are part of each CDR3. A D gene is named only where the DNA matches it firmly.

>TRBV5-1|TRBJ2-7|TRBD2
TGCGCCAGCAGCATTGGGGCCAACCTAGCGGCCGCGGACGAGCAGTACTTC
CASSIGANLAAADEQYF
>TRBV29-1|TRBJ1-1|-
TGCAGCGTTGAATGGGGCGGAGCTTTCTTT
CSVEWGGAFF
>TRBV7-2|TRBJ2-7|TRBD2
TGTGCCAGCAGCTTAGATAGCGGGAGGTACGAGCAGTACTTC
CASSLDSGRYEQYF
>TRBV28|TRBJ2-2|-
TGTGCCAGCAGTTTAGGCGGCGGCGGGGAGCTGTTTTTT
CASSLGGGGELFF
>TRBV2|TRBJ2-5|TRBD1
TGTGCCAGCAGTGATACAGGGGGGGAGACCCAGTACTTC
CASSDTGGETQYF
>TRBV5-1|TRBJ1-2|-
TGCGCCAGCAGCTTGGAATCCGGCCAAGGGGGTGGCTACACCTTC
CASSLESGQGGGYTF
>TRBV2|TRBJ2-2|-
TGTGCCAGCAGTCGACCTCCTAGCGCCGGTGGGGAGCTGTTTTTT
CASSRPPSAGGELFF
>TRBV28|TRBJ1-5|-
TGTGCCAGCGCGGCAGTAAATCAGCCCCAGCATTTT
CASAAVNQPQHF
>TRBV30|TRBJ2-5|-
TGTGCCTGGAGTGTAAGTGGACAGATCCAAGAGACCCAGTACTTC
CAWSVSGQIQETQYF
>TRBV19|TRBJ2-7|-
TGTGCCAGTAGTATAGCAGGCTCCTACTACGAGCAGTACTTC
CASSIAGSYYEQYF
>TRBV28|TRBJ1-1|TRBD1
TGTGCCGGGACACGGGACAGGAACACTGAAGCTTTCTTT
CAGTRDRNTEAFF
>TRBV10-3|TRBJ2-5|TRBD2
TGTGCCATCAGCCGACTAGCGGGGGAACAAGAGACCCAGTACTTC
CAISRLAGEQETQYF
>TRBV10-2|TRBJ1-1|-
TGCGCCAGCAGTGAAGAGATGAGGAACACTGAAGCTTTCTTT
CASSEEMRNTEAFF
>TRBV10-2|TRBJ2-3|TRBD1
TGCGCCAGCAGTACAGGGGACCACACAGATACGCAGTATTTT
CASSTGDHTDTQYF
>TRBV6-4|TRBJ2-1|-
TGTGCCAGCAGCGTAATTGGGAGCTCCTACAATGAGCAGTTCTTC
CASSVIGSSYNEQFF
>TRBV27|TRBJ1-6|TRBD1
TGTGCCAGCAGTCGTTACGCCCCCGGGACAGAAGAAGATAGCTCCTATAATTCACCCCTCCACTTT
CASSRYAPGTEEDSSYNSPLHF
>TRBV28|TRBJ2-1|-
TGTGCCAGCACCTTGGACAGAGCGCAGTTCTTC
CASTLDRAQFF
>TRBV6-1|TRBJ2-3|TRBD2
TGTGCCAGCAGTGGGGGACTAGCGGGAGGGCCAGATACGCAGTATTTT
CASSGGLAGGPDTQYF
>TRBV14|TRBJ2-7|TRBD2
TGTGCCAGCAGCCAGCTAGCGGGGACAGAGTACTTC
CASSQLAGTEYF